A selection of T cell receptor beta chains follows, all from one sample in a study of response to subunit inactivated influenza vaccine. Each CDR3 protein gets one entry after TCRdb re-called the RT-PCR reads with MiXCR. Of 500,000 or so distinct CDR3 sequences in the sample, more than 15% are singletons; the top ten hold about 3%. The material sequenced was CD4+ T cells sorted from PBMCs, taken approximately 25 months after vaccination. These TCRs come from a man between 45 and 75 years old who received an inactivated influenza vaccine. The CDR3 runs from the conserved cysteine through the conserved F or W. The D gene is left open where the match is weak. Some rows mark clone size as missing; the rest say once, few, many or name a class of expanded clone.

TRBV9	few	NA	TRBJ1-5	TGTGCCAGCAGCGTAGGCCAGAATAGCAATCAGCCCCAGCATTTT	CASSVGQNSNQPQHF
TRBV20-1	many	NA	TRBJ2-1	TGCAGTGCTAGAGCGATGGGGGGGGCCTCCATTGAGCAGTTCTTC	CSARAMGGASIEQFF
TRBV4-3	NA	NA	TRBJ2-2	TGCGCCAGCAGCCAAGAATTGTCCGCCGGGGAGCTGTTTTTT	CASSQELSAGELFF
TRBV20-1	NA	TRBD1	TRBJ1-5	TGCAGTGCTAGACTGACAGGGGATAGCAATCAGCCCCAGCATTTT	CSARLTGDSNQPQHF
TRBV20-1	few	NA	TRBJ1-1	TGCAGTGCCCCCGGGACAACCTCCCGTGAAGCTTTCTTT	CSAPGTTSREAFF
TRBV4-2	few	NA	TRBJ2-7	TGTGCCAGCAGCCCAGCGCCCGGGAGTGCCGAGTACTTC	CASSPAPGSAEYF
TRBV10-3	NA	NA	TRBJ2-2	TGTGCCATCAGTGAGTCTGGACACCTCACCGGGGAGCTGTTTTTT	CAISESGHLTGELFF
TRBV3-1	NA	NA	TRBJ1-2	TGTGCCAGCAGCCCCAAGGGTCGGTATGGCTACACCTTC	CASSPKGRYGYTF
TRBV7-9	few	NA	TRBJ2-7	TGTGCCAGCAGCATGACAGGTTCCTACGAGCAGTACTTC	CASSMTGSYEQYF
TRBV30	few	NA	TRBJ2-7	TGTGCCTGGGCGGGAAACAGCTACGAGCAGTACTTC	CAWAGNSYEQYF
TRBV6-1	few	NA	TRBJ2-1	TGTGCCACGCAGGGTAATTACAATGAGCAGTTCTTC	CATQGNYNEQFF
TRBV5-4	few	NA	TRBJ2-5	TGTGCCAGCAGACCAGGTACCTTGGAGACCCAGTACTTC	CASRPGTLETQYF
TRBV18	NA	NA	TRBJ1-1	TGTGCCAGCTCACCACCAAGGGGCTCGAACACTGAAGCTTTCTTT	CASSPPRGSNTEAFF
TRBV9	many	TRBD2	TRBJ2-7	TGTGCCAGCAGCGTAGGTGGTAGCGGGAGTCCCTACGAGCAGTACTTC	CASSVGGSGSPYEQYF
TRBV28	few	NA	TRBJ2-7	TGTGCCAGCAGTTTTATTTGGGGGGGCTTGGGGTCCTACGAGCAGTACTTC	CASSFIWGGLGSYEQYF
TRBV10-3	NA	TRBD1	TRBJ2-3	TGTGCCATCAGTGGTGACAGGGGCGCTGGAGATACGCAGTATTTT	CAISGDRGAGDTQYF
TRBV14	NA	TRBD2	TRBJ2-5	TGTGCCAGCAGCCGATGGACTAGCGGGAGGGCCTGGGAGACCCAGTACTTC	CASSRWTSGRAWETQYF
TRBV7-9	few	TRBD1	TRBJ2-5	TGTGCCAGCAGCCCACAGGGGGGCCAAGAGACCCAGTACTTC	CASSPQGGQETQYF
TRBV11-2	NA	TRBD2	TRBJ2-3	TGTGCCAGCAGCCCCCTAGCGGGAGCCTTCCCAGATACGCAGTATTTT	CASSPLAGAFPDTQYF
TRBV4-2	NA	NA	TRBJ2-2	TGTGCCAGCAGCCGTGTCGTAGGGGAGGACACCGGGGAGCTGTTTTTT	CASSRVVGEDTGELFF
TRBV12-3/TRBV12-4	NA	NA	TRBJ1-2	TGTGCCAGCAGCCTAGCCGTTGGTACCCAGGGCTCCTATGGCTACACCTTC	CASSLAVGTQGSYGYTF
TRBV25-1	few	NA	TRBJ2-1	TGTGCCAGCAGTGAATTTGATGAGCAGTTCTTC	CASSEFDEQFF
TRBV24-1	NA	TRBD1	TRBJ1-3	TGTGCCACCAGTGATAGCAGGGGGCCCGGAAACACCATATATTTT	CATSDSRGPGNTIYF
TRBV30	NA	NA	TRBJ2-7	TGTGCCTGGAGCGCTTGGGACGGAACCTACGAGCAGTACTTC	CAWSAWDGTYEQYF
TRBV6-2/TRBV6-3	NA	TRBD2	TRBJ2-7	TGTGCCAGCAGTTTATTCCACGGGGGGGCCTCCTACGAGCAGTACTTC	CASSLFHGGASYEQYF
TRBV28	many	TRBD2	TRBJ2-3	TGTGCCAGCAGTTTTGGTGTTAGCGGGAGGGCCCCAGATACGCAGTATTTT	CASSFGVSGRAPDTQYF
TRBV12-3/TRBV12-4	many	NA	TRBJ2-7	TGTGCCAGCAGTTTCGGCGGCGAAACGCGAGAGCAGTACTTC	CASSFGGETREQYF
TRBV3-1	NA	NA	TRBJ2-7	TGTGCCAGCAGTGCAGGGCCAGGATATGGCGAGCAGTACTTC	CASSAGPGYGEQYF
TRBV6-2/TRBV6-3	NA	TRBD2	TRBJ2-1	TGTGCCAGCAGTTATTCAGCGGGAGTCCTCGAAAATGAGCAGTTCTTC	CASSYSAGVLENEQFF
TRBV28	NA	NA	TRBJ1-1	TGTGCCAGCAGTTTACCACAGTGGAGGAACACTGAAGCTTTCTTT	CASSLPQWRNTEAFF
TRBV5-1	many	TRBD1	TRBJ2-2	TGCGCCAGCAGCTCGGGACAGGGGGCGAACACCGGGGAGCTGTTTTTT	CASSSGQGANTGELFF
TRBV6-2/TRBV6-3	many	NA	TRBJ2-1	TGTGCCAGCAGCCCCTTGAATGAGCAGTTCTTC	CASSPLNEQFF
TRBV7-2	NA	TRBD2	TRBJ2-7	TGTGCCAGCAGCTTAGCGGCGGGAGGAAAAGTTACGAAGCAGTACTTC	CASSLAAGGKVTKQYF
TRBV4-3	few	TRBD1	TRBJ2-3	TGCGCCAGCAGCCGAAGACAGGGACCAGGGAATACGCAGTATTTT	CASSRRQGPGNTQYF
TRBV7-2	many	NA	TRBJ2-7	TGTGCCAGCAGCTTAAAGGGGGCCTACGAGCAGTACTTC	CASSLKGAYEQYF
TRBV7-9	few	TRBD2	TRBJ2-1	TGTGCCAGCAGCCCTAGCCGGGGGGTCTACAATGAGCAGTTCTTC	CASSPSRGVYNEQFF
TRBV20-1	NA	NA	TRBJ2-7	TGCAGTGCTAGGCACACCCCTAAGGGCGAGCAGTACTTC	CSARHTPKGEQYF
TRBV6-5	NA	NA	TRBJ2-7	TGTGCCAGCTCGAATTCGGGGTACGAGCAGTACTTC	CASSNSGYEQYF
TRBV4-2	many	TRBD2	TRBJ2-7	TGTGCCAGCAGCCAACCGGGACTATCCGGTGAGCAGTACTTC	CASSQPGLSGEQYF
TRBV6-5	many	NA	TRBJ2-1	TGTGCCAGCAGTTACTCGTTAGGTAGCCGGGCCAATGAGCAGTTCTTC	CASSYSLGSRANEQFF
TRBV10-3	NA	NA	TRBJ1-1	TGTGCCATCAGGGGTAACACTGAAGCTTTCTTT	CAIRGNTEAFF
TRBV20-1	NA	NA	TRBJ2-2	TGCAGTGCTAGTGATCTTGGGGGAAAAATCACCGGGGAGCTGTTTTTT	CSASDLGGKITGELFF
TRBV19	many	NA	TRBJ2-4	TGTGCCAGTAGCACGACCCATGGGAACATTCAGTACTTC	CASSTTHGNIQYF
TRBV5-1	NA	TRBD2	TRBJ2-2	TGCGCCAGCAGCTTGGGGACTAGCAGTGCCGGGGAGCTGTTTTTT	CASSLGTSSAGELFF
TRBV15	many	NA	TRBJ1-6	TGTGCCACCAGCAGAGATAGGGCCTATAATTCACCCCTCCACTTT	CATSRDRAYNSPLHF
TRBV4-3	many	NA	TRBJ2-2	TGCGCCAGCAGCCAAGAAGCTGGACAGAGTAACACCGGGGAGCTGTTTTTT	CASSQEAGQSNTGELFF
TRBV28	many	TRBD1	TRBJ1-4	TGTGCCAGCAGGGGGGACAGGAGGAATGAAAAACTGTTTTTT	CASRGDRRNEKLFF
TRBV5-1	few	TRBD1	TRBJ2-7	TGCGCCAGCAGCTTGGATACAGGGGGGCGATACGAGCAGTACTTC	CASSLDTGGRYEQYF
TRBV7-9	many	NA	TRBJ1-1	TGTGCCAGCAGTCACTATGTGGGCAGGGCGGGCACTGAAGCTTTCTTT	CASSHYVGRAGTEAFF
TRBV3-1	NA	NA	TRBJ1-6	TGTGCCAGCAGCCCACAGGTTTTTAGCGCACCCCTCCACTTT	CASSPQVFSAPLHF
TRBV5-6	NA	NA	TRBJ1-2	TGTGCCAGCAGCAACAGGGTGGGGGATGGCTACACCTTC	CASSNRVGDGYTF
TRBV4-2	many	NA	TRBJ1-2	TGTGCCAGCAGCCAAGAACAGGGAAACTATGGCTACACCTTC	CASSQEQGNYGYTF
TRBV20-1	few	TRBD2	TRBJ2-5	TGCAGTGCTAGAGGCCTAGCGGGAGCCCAAGAGACCCAGTACTTC	CSARGLAGAQETQYF
TRBV28	few	TRBD1	TRBJ2-5	TGTGCCACCGCCACAGGGGCCTTTAAAGAGACCCAGTACTTC	CATATGAFKETQYF
TRBV28	NA	TRBD1	TRBJ1-1	TGTGCCAGCAGTTTTGGGCTAGGGCCAGGGGGTGACACTGAAGCTTTCTTT	CASSFGLGPGGDTEAFF